This T cell receptor (beta chain) was sequenced in a study of cytomegalovirus exposure and HLA in healthy donors. The study, taken as a whole, reports: Reported findings show TCR beta sequences accurately forecast HLA-A and HLA-B alleles in most subjects.

A note on this clone: Its antigen remains unidentified.

60 Vbeta and 13 Jbeta primers were used in PCR. Sequencing was performed with immunoSEQ multiplex PCR; in TCRdb, only in-frame clones are kept and a portion is missing. The repertoire includes 190,000 or so clones, 83% of them detected once, and 1.6% sits in the top ten. CDR1 and CDR2 from the germline V gene are MGHRA and YSYEKL. The V end was cut by 7 bases, the J end by 1 base, with 19 bases between. This CDR3 has 17 amino acids. Sequencing input: PBMCs. The chain uses TRBV4-1 and TRBJ2-2; the D gene is possibly TRBD1 (6 bases). This TCR was recovered from a man aged 50-60 years in good health and CMV-seronegative. The CDR3 nucleotides are TGCGCCAGCACCCTCCAGGGGTCTAGCAAGAACACCGGGGAGCTGTTTTTT. Its protein product is CASTLQGSSKNTGELFF.